Listed below are T cell receptor beta chains from one sample, sequenced in a study of blood T cell repertoires in COVID-19. Using immunoSEQ multiplex PCR, the repertoire was profiled, and TCRdb retains in-frame clones only, with some absent. The sample has around 310,000 clones, 85% to 90% seen once. Material for sequencing was PBMCs or T cells enriched from blood (not recorded which). The receptors come from a woman aged 30 to 39 who had recovered from COVID-19. Both conserved end residues are part of each CDR3. The order of the fields is D gene, V gene, J gene, CDR3 length, clone size, CDR3 protein, CDR3 DNA. A D gene is named only where the DNA matches it firmly. The size field is filled for only some rows; it gives once, few, many or a size class.

-	TRBV6-5	TRBJ1-3	13	-	CASTREAGNTIYF	TGTGCCAGCACGAGGGAGGCGGGAAACACCATATATTTT
-	TRBV12-3/TRBV12-4	TRBJ2-5	11	-	CASSLQETQYF	TGTGCCAGCAGTCTTCAAGAGACCCAGTACTTC
-	TRBV5-4	TRBJ1-1	13	-	CASSFWGTSEAFF	TGTGCCAGCAGCTTCTGGGGGACTAGTGAAGCTTTCTTT
-	TRBV15	TRBJ2-7	17	once	CATSREGGARVSGEQYF	TGTGCCACCAGCAGAGAGGGGGGGGCTAGGGTATCAGGCGAGCAGTACTTC
-	TRBV7-9	TRBJ2-3	15	-	CASSLDWTSTDTQYF	TGTGCCAGCAGCTTAGACTGGACTAGCACAGATACGCAGTATTTT
-	TRBV5-1	TRBJ1-2	14	-	CASSPTAGDYGYTF	TGCGCCAGCAGCCCCACCGCGGGGGACTATGGCTACACCTTC
-	TRBV7-9	TRBJ2-2	18	once	CASSLRPVTGRYTGELFF	TGTGCCAGCAGCTTAAGGCCGGTTACAGGTAGATACACCGGGGAGCTGTTTTTT
TRBD1	TRBV19	TRBJ1-1	14	-	CASRTGALNTEAFF	TGTGCCAGTAGGACAGGGGCTTTAAACACTGAAGCTTTCTTT
TRBD1	TRBV5-1	TRBJ1-1	15	few	CASSLRGQLNTEAFF	TGCGCCAGCAGCTTGAGGGGACAGCTGAACACTGAAGCTTTCTTT
-	TRBV7-2	TRBJ2-3	15	-	CASSRGTGLFDTQYF	TGTGCCAGCAGCCGGGGCACAGGGCTCTTCGATACGCAGTATTTT
TRBD2	TRBV7-2	TRBJ2-1	15	once	CASSLAGLAGGEQFF	TGTGCCAGCAGCTTAGCCGGACTAGCGGGAGGTGAGCAGTTCTTC
TRBD1	TRBV28	TRBJ1-2	15	-	CASSSGQGAGYGYTF	TGTGCCAGCAGTTCCGGACAGGGGGCTGGGTATGGCTACACCTTC
-	TRBV7-3	TRBJ2-2	14	-	CASSLQGNTGELFF	TGTGCCAGCAGCTTACAGGGGAACACCGGGGAGCTGTTTTTT
-	TRBV7-9	TRBJ1-2	13	-	CASSFTTVHGYTF	TGTGCCAGCAGCTTCACAACAGTCCATGGCTACACCTTC
TRBD2	TRBV3-1/TRBV3-2	TRBJ2-7	19	-	CASSQEALAGASHLYEQYF	TGTGCCAGCAGCCAAGAGGCCCTAGCGGGGGCTTCGCACCTCTACGAGCAGTACTTC
-	TRBV6-5	TRBJ2-3	14	-	CASSYSRSTDTQYF	TGTGCCAGCAGTTACTCGAGGAGCACAGATACGCAGTATTTT
-	TRBV6-6	TRBJ1-1	14	once	CASSKRAGLTEAFF	TGTGCCAGCAGTAAGCGCGCGGGACTCACTGAAGCTTTCTTT
-	TRBV30	TRBJ1-1	13	-	CAREGRPNTEAFF	TGTGCCCGAGAGGGGAGGCCAAACACTGAAGCTTTCTTT
-	TRBV19	TRBJ1-5	17	-	CASQATGSLLSNQPQHF	TGTGCCAGTCAAGCAACAGGGTCCCTACTCAGCAATCAGCCCCAGCATTTT
-	TRBV12-3/TRBV12-4	TRBJ2-2	13	-	CASSLRLTGELFF	TGTGCCAGCAGTTTACGTCTGACCGGGGAGCTGTTTTTT
-	TRBV30	TRBJ1-2	13	-	CAWSVRRSYGYTF	TGTGCCTGGAGTGTACGACGGAGCTATGGCTACACCTTC
-	TRBV6-2/TRBV6-3	TRBJ1-2	13	-	CASSSGLVDGYTF	TGTGCCAGCAGTTCCGGACTCGTCGATGGCTACACCTTC
-	TRBV6-1	TRBJ1-5	13	once	CASSEGAWQPQHF	TGTGCCAGCAGTGAAGGGGCATGGCAGCCCCAGCATTTT
-	TRBV18	TRBJ1-1	13	-	CASSPGEGTEAFF	TGTGCCAGCTCACCAGGGGAGGGAACTGAAGCTTTCTTT
-	TRBV10-3	TRBJ1-1	14	-	CAIRSTPSDGEAFF	TGTGCCATCAGATCCACCCCCAGCGACGGGGAAGCTTTCTTT
TRBD2	TRBV5-1	TRBJ2-7	15	-	CASSLGTSGMDEQYF	TGCGCCAGCAGCTTGGGGACTAGCGGGATGGACGAGCAGTACTTC
TRBD2	TRBV5-4	TRBJ2-1	14	-	CASSPGTSGNEQFF	TGTGCCAGCAGCCCCGGGACTAGTGGGAATGAGCAGTTCTTC
-	TRBV15	TRBJ1-1	15	-	CATSRDMRAAGEAFF	TGTGCCACCAGCAGAGATATGCGGGCTGCGGGTGAAGCTTTCTTT
-	TRBV14	TRBJ2-7	15	few	CASSQEWATVGRQYF	TGTGCCAGCAGCCAAGAGTGGGCTACCGTCGGCCGGCAGTACTTC
-	TRBV6-5	TRBJ2-7	15	-	CASRRTGEITYEQYF	TGTGCCAGCAGACGAACCGGGGAGATCACCTACGAGCAGTACTTC
-	TRBV28	TRBJ2-1	13	-	CASSQGLLSSGFF	TGTGCCAGCAGCCAGGGACTGCTGAGCTCCGGGTTCTTC
-	TRBV13	TRBJ2-5	16	-	CASSPPGAGTQETQYF	TGTGCCAGCAGTCCCCCCGGGGCAGGGACACAAGAGACCCAGTACTTC
-	TRBV6-1	TRBJ2-7	17	-	CASSEWFLGGPSYEQYF	TGTGCCAGCAGTGAATGGTTTTTGGGGGGACCCTCCTACGAGCAGTACTTC
TRBD2	TRBV10-3	TRBJ2-1	16	-	CAIKGLAGSSYNEQFF	TGTGCCATCAAGGGACTAGCGGGAAGCTCCTACAATGAGCAGTTCTTC
TRBD2	TRBV3-1/TRBV3-2	TRBJ2-5	20	-	CASSQDLPLAGVLVGETQYF	TGTGCCAGCAGCCAAGATCTCCCCCTAGCGGGAGTTTTGGTTGGAGAGACCCAGTACTTC